Listed here are 29 T cell receptor beta chains from one sample, sequenced in a study of shared T cell receptors in the human thymus. Clones were sequenced by immunoSEQ multiplex PCR, and TCRdb holds only the in-frame ones, with some missing. The table records about 380,000 clones, around 93% of them present only once. Source material: thymocytes. The origin of the receptors is a human donor.

The rearrangement links TRBV5-6 to TRBJ2-7; maybe TRBD2 (6 bases). From germline, CDR1 is SGHDT and CDR2 YYEEEE. Trimming removed 2 bases at V and 5 bases at J, with 8 bases between. The length of the CDR3 is 12 residues. CDR3 in amino acids: CASSLGGDEQYF. The DNA for the CDR3 is TGTGCCAGCAGCTTAGGAGGGGACGAGCAGTACTTC.

The CDR3 loop reads CASSQESNSGANVLTF. The CDR3 DNA reads TGTGCCAGCAGCCAAGAAAGCAACTCTGGGGCCAACGTCCTGACTTTC. The rearrangement links TRBV4-2 to TRBJ2-6; D remains unclear. CDR1 is LGHNA and CDR2 is YNFKEQ in the germline V gene. CDR3 length equals 16 residues. V lost 0 bases and J lost 0, with 6 bases in between.

This clone was picked up one time. The V call is TRBV7-9, the J call TRBJ2-3; D is perhaps TRBD2 (6 bases). Germline assignment: CDR1 SEHNR and CDR2 FQNEAQ (reference sequence). V was cut by 5 bases and J by 0 bases, with 15 bases left in between. The CDR3 loop spans 16 amino acids. CDR3: CASSGKSGPSTDTQYF. Written as DNA, the CDR3 is TGTGCCAGCAGCGGGAAAAGCGGGCCTAGCACAGATACGCAGTATTTT.

The chain carries TRBV14 and TRBJ2-7, with 7 bases lining up with TRBD1. V lost 4 bases, J lost 3 bases, and 12 bases stayed unmatched. The germline V gene has CDR1 SGHDN and CDR2 FVKESK. This CDR3 has 16 amino acids. The CDR3 loop reads CASSPNVRDSLYEQYF. DNA for the CDR3: TGTGCCAGCAGCCCAAATGTCCGGGACAGCCTCTACGAGCAGTACTTC.

CDR3 amino acids: CATSRDPFRQNEKLFF. In DNA, the CDR3 is TGTGCCACCAGCAGAGATCCCTTCCGTCAGAATGAAAAACTGTTTTTT. The V call is TRBV15, the J call TRBJ1-4; D gene unclear. CDR1 LNHNV and CDR2 YYDKDF come from the germline V gene (reference sequence). The CDR3 is 16 amino acids. With 0 bases removed from V and 5 bases from J, the gap between germline ends came to 13 bases.

This sequence joins TRBV28 and TRBJ1-1; 7 bases are a match to TRBD1. Germline V gives CDR1 MDHEN, CDR2 SYDVKM. Unmatched junction bases numbered 9, after V lost 8 bases and J lost 0 bases. There are 15 residues in the CDR3. The CDR3 is CASRTGTVMNTEAFF. The CDR3 DNA reads as TGTGCCAGCCGAACCGGGACAGTCATGAACACTGAAGCTTTCTTT.

The chain uses TRBV28 and TRBJ2-7, with 10 bases fitting TRBD1. CDR3 length: 16 residues. V was clipped by 5 bases and J by 3 bases; unmatched bases: 10. Germline-derived CDR1 and CDR2 are MDHEN and SYDVKM. Here the CDR3 DNA reads TGTGCCAGCAGTCCGGACAGGGGGAGGTCTAGCTACGAGCAGTACTTC. It specifies CASSPDRGRSSYEQYF.

V gene TRBV19 combines with J gene TRBJ1-5; no firm D call. V lost 1 base, J lost 4 bases, and 20 bases lay in between. CDR1 is LNHDA and CDR2 is SQIVND in the germline V gene (reference sequence). The CDR3 runs to 18 residues. The CDR3 bases are TGTGCCAGTAGTATAGGGTCCCAGGTCGGGGTGTGGAATCAGCCCCAGCATTTT. It is translated as CASSIGSQVGVWNQPQHF.

This chain links TRBV6-4 with TRBJ1-5, with D possibly TRBD1 on 6 matching bases. The germline V gene encodes CDR1 MRHNA and CDR2 SNTAGT. CDR3 length: 13 amino acids. The V end was cut by 6 bases, the J end by 4 bases, with 10 bases between. CDR3 nucleotide sequence: TGTGCCAGCAGCGGACAGCCTAATCAGCCCCAGCATTTT. Translated, it gives CASSGQPNQPQHF.

The J gene is TRBJ1-5, the V gene TRBV5-6; 9 bases agree with TRBD1. The CDR3 totals 17 residues. Germline lookup yields CDR1 SGHDT and CDR2 YYEEEE. The J segment lost 1 base and the V segment lost 4 bases, leaving 9 bases of the junction unmatched. CDR3 sequence reads: CASSKDRGELSNQPQHF. The CDR3 region has the DNA TGTGCCAGCAGCAAGGACAGGGGCGAACTAAGCAATCAGCCCCAGCATTTT.

The CDR3 sequence: CASSPPGPSGTDTQYF. CDR3 DNA: TGTGCCAGCTCACCACCGGGCCCGTCCGGCACAGATACGCAGTATTTT. V and J are TRBV18 and TRBJ2-3; the D is unclear. The CDR3 has 16 amino acids. CDR1 is KGHSH, CDR2 LQKENI, per germline. Trimming took off 0 bases at V and 1 base at J, with 11 bases between the two ends.

The V and J genes are TRBV2 and TRBJ1-5; TRBD1 matches 9 bases. The CDR3 totals 17 residues. J was trimmed by 2 bases and V by 7 bases; bases with no gene match: 12. The germline gives CDR1 SNHLY, CDR2 FYNNEI. The CDR3 DNA reads TGTGCCAGCACTCGGGACAGGGTAGGTAGTGGCAATCAGCCCCAGCATTTT. Its protein is CASTRDRVGSGNQPQHF.

The rearrangement links TRBV9 to TRBJ2-3; tentative D call: TRBD2 (6 bases). Deletions cut 3 bases from V and 4 bases from J, with 18 bases between. The V gene's germline CDR1 is SGDLS and CDR2 YYNGEE. The CDR3 extends over 16 amino acids. The CDR3 nucleotides read TGTGCCAGCAGCGACCCTGGGGGGACGCCCGCAGATACGCAGTATTTT. This gives the protein CASSDPGGTPADTQYF.

The chain recombines TRBV5-6 with TRBJ1-3, with 7 positions matching TRBD1. CDR1 is SGHDT, CDR2 YYEEEE, per germline. The CDR3 is 15 residues long. V shed 2 bases, J shed 0 bases, and the junction held 2 bases outside the gene matches. CDR3 DNA sequence: TGTGCCAGCAGCTTTGGGACAGCCTCTGGAAACACCATATATTTT. Protein sequence: CASSFGTASGNTIYF.

This clone has only one observation. The CDR3, as DNA: TGTGCCAGCAGCCCTCGGGGTAGCGGGAGTGTCAATGAGCAGTTCTTC. Translated: CASSPRGSGSVNEQFF. V gene TRBV4-2 combines with J gene TRBJ2-1; 9 positions agree with TRBD2. Germline CDR1 reads LGHNA; CDR2 reads YNFKEQ. Trimming at V came to 4 bases and at J to 6 bases, leaving 10 bases not matched to a gene. The CDR3 sequence is 16 residues long.

This sequence joins TRBV28 and TRBJ2-3, with 10 bases identical to TRBD1. The trim removed 5 bases at V and 2 bases at J, leaving 7 bases unmatched. The length of the CDR3 is 16 residues. Per germline, CDR1 MDHEN and CDR2 SYDVKM. Here the CDR3 DNA reads TGTGCCAGCAGTCTCGGGACAGGGGAGGTCACAGATACGCAGTATTTT. Translation gives CASSLGTGEVTDTQYF. Looking up the rest from reference TRBV28 and TRBJ2-3 gives the full variable domain: DVKVTQSSRYLVKRTGEKVFLECVQDMDHENMFWYRQDPGLGLRLIYFSYDVKMKEKGDIPEGYSVSREKKERFSLILESASTNQTSMYLCASSLGTGEVTDTQYFGPGTRLTVL.

The rearrangement uses TRBV19 and TRBJ1-4; a weak D match, TRBD1 (5 bases). Germline V gene lookup returns CDR1 LNHDA and CDR2 SQIVND (reference sequence). The CDR3 covers 15 residues. Deletions cut 5 bases from V and 6 bases from J, with 16 bases between. As DNA, the CDR3 is TGTGCCAGTAGTCCCCCGGGGCGACCTCATGAAAAACTGTTTTTT. It yields the protein CASSPPGRPHEKLFF.

V usage is TRBV28 and J usage is TRBJ2-7; the D gene could be TRBD1 or TRBD2 (6 bases each). This CDR3 is 15 amino acids long. From germline, CDR1 is MDHEN and CDR2 SYDVKM. V was pared by 6 bases and J by 1 base, with 16 bases between. The CDR3 DNA follows: TGTGCCAGCAGAGCCCCGGGGGCTCCTTCCTACGAGCAGTACTTC. It specifies CASRAPGAPSYEQYF.

In this sample, this clone turned up once. The chain couples TRBV2 to TRBJ2-2; possibly TRBD1 for D (6 bases). Between the trimmed V and J ends, which lost 4 bases and 5 bases, there was a span of 14 bases. This CDR3 is 15 amino acids long. From germline, CDR1 is SNHLY and CDR2 FYNNEI. The CDR3 reads CASSGAPGETGELFF. The DNA of the CDR3 is TGTGCCAGCAGTGGAGCCCCAGGGGAAACCGGGGAGCTGTTTTTT.

The genes are TRBV7-9 and TRBJ2-1; TRBD2 agrees at 11 bases. Germline trimming cut 11 bases from V and 9 bases from J; bases unmatched to any gene: 12. The CDR3 totals 14 residues. Per the germline V gene, CDR1 is SEHNR and CDR2 is FQNEAQ (reference sequence). The chain's CDR3 is CAGQSSGRFSEQFF. CDR3 DNA: TGTGCCGGCCAATCTAGCGGGAGGTTCAGTGAGCAGTTCTTC.

The CDR3 region is CASSFSREITDTQYF. CDR3 DNA: TGTGCCAGCAGCTTTTCGCGGGAGATCACAGATACGCAGTATTTT. The chain combines TRBV5-4 with TRBJ2-3, with 7 bases matching TRBD2. The V gene's germline CDR1 is SGHNT and CDR2 YYREEE (reference sequence). V trimming: 2 bases; J trimming: 2 bases; junction bases outside the gene matches: 5. The CDR3 runs to 15 residues.

The rearrangement links TRBV5-1 to TRBJ1-2; a possible D gene is TRBD1 (6 bases). V lost 4 bases and J 10 bases, leaving 23 bases between the germline ends. This CDR3 has 15 amino acids. Germline CDR1 is SGHRS and CDR2 is YFSETQ. The CDR3 sequence: CASSRIPGHETTYTF. CDR3 DNA: TGCGCCAGCAGCAGGATTCCGGGACACGAGACAACCTACACCTTC.

The V gene is TRBV4-2, the J gene TRBJ2-1; D might be TRBD1 or TRBD2, each matching 6 bases. V gave up 6 bases and J gave up 9 bases, with 12 bases separating them. CDR3 length: 12 residues. Germline V gene lookup returns CDR1 LGHNA and CDR2 YNFKEQ. CDR3 sequence reads: CASSLKGGEQFF. Here the CDR3 DNA reads TGTGCCAGCAGTCTAAAGGGGGGTGAGCAGTTCTTC.

In its sample, this clone was seen once. The J gene is TRBJ2-2, the V gene TRBV28; 9 nucleotides align to TRBD1. In germline, CDR1 is MDHEN, CDR2 SYDVKM. The junction had 14 bases not matched to a gene; V was cut back by 6 bases and J by 9 bases. The CDR3 consists of 16 residues. CDR3 amino acids: CASSRSEQGALRELFF. CDR3 bases: TGTGCCAGCAGCCGGAGCGAACAGGGGGCGCTAAGGGAGCTGTTTTTT. The variable domain in full, with the rest retrieved from reference TRBV28 and TRBJ2-2, is DVKVTQSSRYLVKRTGEKVFLECVQDMDHENMFWYRQDPGLGLRLIYFSYDVKMKEKGDIPEGYSVSREKKERFSLILESASTNQTSMYLCASSRSEQGALRELFFGEGSRLTVL.

This chain joins TRBV14 and TRBJ2-2; 12 bases agree with TRBD1. The J segment lost 0 bases and the V segment lost 2 bases, leaving 10 bases of the junction unmatched. From germline, CDR1 is SGHDN and CDR2 FVKESK. There are 20 residues in the CDR3. This CDR3 reads CASSQLWDRGRVTNTGELFF. The DNA of the CDR3 is TGTGCCAGCAGCCAATTGTGGGACAGGGGGCGTGTGACGAACACCGGGGAGCTGTTTTTT.

This chain connects TRBV7-9 to TRBJ2-7; 9 bases align to TRBD2. Per germline, CDR1 SEHNR and CDR2 FQNEAQ (reference sequence). The CDR3 loop spans 15 amino acids. V lost 5 bases, J lost 5 bases, and 10 bases stayed unmatched. The chain's CDR3 is CASSPNGTSRDEQYF. CDR3 nucleotide sequence: TGTGCCAGCAGCCCGAATGGGACTAGCCGCGACGAGCAGTACTTC. Filled out from reference TRBV7-9 and TRBJ2-7, the complete variable domain reads DTGVSQNPRHKITKRGQNVTFRCDPISEHNRLYWYRQTLGQGPEFLTYFQNEAQLEKSRLLSDRFSAERPKGSFSTLEIQRTEQGDSAMYLCASSPNGTSRDEQYFGPGTRLTVT.

The genes are TRBV2 and TRBJ1-2; D is unclear. V was shortened by 6 bases and J by 4 bases, with 12 bases between the two germline ends. The CDR3 loop spans 13 amino acids. The germline CDR1 and CDR2 sequences are SNHLY and FYNNEI. This chain's CDR3 is CASRETRPYGYTF. The DNA of the CDR3 is TGTGCCAGCAGAGAGACACGACCCTATGGCTACACCTTC.

The chain carries TRBV18 and TRBJ2-1; D remains unclear. The V end was cut by 1 base, the J end by 5 bases, with 12 bases between. Per the germline V gene, CDR1 is KGHSH and CDR2 is LQKENI. The CDR3 is 15 amino acids. The CDR3 loop is CASSPRGYGDNEQFF. CDR3 coding DNA: TGTGCCAGCTCACCACGAGGATATGGCGACAATGAGCAGTTCTTC.

The chain links TRBV6-7 to TRBJ1-2; D is unresolved. TRBV6-7 qualifies as an ORF whose function is uncertain. The ends were cut back, 4 bases at V and 2 bases at J, with 14 bases in the middle. The CDR3 is made up of 15 amino acids. The CDR3 DNA follows: TGTGCCAGCAGTTTCCCCGACAAGCCGAACTATGGCTACACCTTC. Protein product: CASSFPDKPNYGYTF.